The source of this TCR beta chain is a study of shared clonotypes between healthy human individuals. In the study overall: The donors, two women and three men, were aged 18 to 49.

Turning to this clone: Its antigen is not identified.

Overall study findings and caveats: Generally, naive subsets came out with larger estimated richness than memory subsets.

The V end lost 4 bases, the J end lost 0 bases, and 8 bases lay between the germline ends. The germline CDR1 and CDR2 sequences are SGHTA and FQGTGA. CDR3 length: 14 residues. Every subset's genomic DNA went evenly onto several immunoSEQ plates. TCRdb's copy holds only in-frame clones and misses some; the assay was immunoSEQ multiplex PCR. The table lists over a million clones, 98% of them singletons. This chain joins TRBV7-3 and TRBJ2-3; tentatively, D is TRBD2 (5 bases). The sample was naive CD4+ T cells sorted from blood. The sample's subset: CD45RA+ positively selected. This TCR derives from a man in his thirties or forties in good health. CDR3 DNA: TGTGCCAGCAGCTCCGGGGTTAGCACAGATACGCAGTATTTT. Encoded protein: CASSSGVSTDTQYF.